The 9 T cell receptor beta chains below were found in one sample sequenced in a study of T cell responses to AZD1222 COVID-19 vaccine. This table comes from immunoSEQ multiplex PCR, and its TCRdb copy is limited to in-frame clones, with some not included. There are 90,000 to 110,000 clones in the sample; roughly nine tenths occur only once, and around 7.5% lies in the top ten. The material was peripheral blood, obtained on day 0 of AZD1222 vaccination. The receptors were sampled from an adult in good health.

The chain couples TRBV3-1 (or the pseudogene TRBV3-2) to TRBJ2-7; no reliable D call. The CDR3 loop spans 13 amino acids. Germline values: CDR1 LGHDT, CDR2 YNNKEL (reference sequence). The V end lost 0 bases, the J end lost 3 bases, and 6 bases lay between the germline ends. The CDR3 is CASSQEEYYEQYF. The CDR3 nucleotides are TGTGCCAGCAGCCAAGAAGAGTACTACGAGCAGTACTTC.

This chain joins TRBV7-8 and TRBJ2-3; 7 positions agree with TRBD2. V shed 3 bases and J 3 bases; nucleotides not matched to a gene: 3. The length of the CDR3 is 14 residues. The germline CDR1 and CDR2 sequences are SGHVS and FQNEAQ. CDR3 protein: CASSLGGFTDTQYF. DNA for the CDR3: TGTGCCAGCAGCTTGGGAGGGTTTACAGATACGCAGTATTTT.

The chain links TRBV6-1 to TRBJ1-2, with 7 bases that match TRBD1. The CDR3 length is 14 residues. The V gene end was trimmed by 2 bases and the J gene end by 8 bases; junction bases not matched to a gene: 8. Germline V CDR1 and CDR2: MNHNS, SASEGT. The CDR3 loop is CASSESTNRGGYTF. The CDR3, as DNA: TGTGCCAGCAGTGAAAGTACTAACAGGGGAGGCTACACCTTC.

The V and J genes are TRBV20-1 and TRBJ2-5, with unresolved D. The V gene's germline CDR1 is DFQATT and CDR2 SNEGSKA (reference sequence). The length of the CDR3 is 10 residues. The V end was cut by 4 bases, the J end by 5 bases, with 5 bases between. In DNA, the CDR3 is TGCAGTGCTACAAGGGAGACCCAGTACTTC. It codes for CSATRETQYF.

This clone was counted a single time. The genes are TRBV6-5 and TRBJ1-5, with 7 bases aligning to TRBD1. This CDR3 has 14 residues. CDR1 is MNHEY, CDR2 SVGAGI, per germline. V gave up 7 bases and J gave up 3 bases; unmatched junction bases: 6. CDR3 sequence reads: CASTGTGVNQPQHF. Written as DNA, the CDR3 is TGTGCCAGCACCGGAACAGGGGTCAATCAGCCCCAGCATTTT.

The chain recombines TRBV4-1 with TRBJ1-6; TRBD1 matches 12 bases. The CDR3 has 18 amino acids. V gave up 4 bases and J gave up 1 base; unmatched junction bases: 5. Germline CDR1 reads MGHRA; CDR2 reads YSYEKL. The chain's CDR3 is CASSPRDRGLSYNSPLHF. In nucleotides, the CDR3 is TGCGCCAGCAGCCCCCGGGACAGGGGGCTTTCCTATAATTCACCCCTCCACTTT.

The gene calls are TRBV10-1 and TRBJ2-7, with 10 bases aligning to TRBD2. There are 13 residues in the CDR3. V shed 2 bases and J 7 bases; nucleotides not matched to a gene: 2. The germline gives CDR1 WNHNN, CDR2 SYGVQD (reference sequence). The CDR3 sequence: CASSELAGEEQYF. CDR3 bases: TGCGCCAGCAGTGAGCTAGCGGGAGAAGAGCAGTACTTC.

The chain joins TRBV7-9 to TRBJ1-2; TRBD1 matches 8 bases. CDR3 size: 13 residues. With 4 bases clipped from V and 8 bases from J, the junction kept 6 bases outside the gene matches. From germline, CDR1 is SEHNR and CDR2 FQNEAQ (reference sequence). CDR3 loop: CASSSLQGEGYTF. DNA for the CDR3: TGTGCCAGCAGCTCGTTACAGGGGGAGGGCTACACCTTC.

This clone was observed a single time. The V and J genes are TRBV10-2 and TRBJ1-1, with D maybe TRBD1 (6 bases). Deletions cut 7 bases from V and 1 base from J, with 10 bases between. This CDR3 spans 13 amino acids. Germline V lookup: CDR1 WSHSY, CDR2 SAAADI. CDR3 DNA: TGCGCCAGCACCCGGGACAAGAACACTGAAGCTTTCTTT. Its protein product is CASTRDKNTEAFF.